This T cell receptor (beta chain) stems from a study of Graves' ophthalmopathy and Graves' hyperthyroidism (dated by TCRdb to the late 2010s). Describing the broader study: Peripheral blood was collected at initial diagnosis, prior to any treatment. The approximately 100 discovery patients were divided at random into training and test sets in a 7:3 ratio. To explore V-J signatures that distinguish ophthalmopathy from hyperthyroidism, a discovery set of more than 90 patients was enrolled, made up of around 44 with ophthalmopathy and some 58 with stable hyperthyroidism. For independent validation, a separate cohort was made up of 18 to 20 hyperthyroidism patients plus 17 patients who later progressed from hyperthyroidism to ophthalmopathy. In total, approximately 130 blood samples were TCR-sequenced: approximately 42 ophthalmopathy, some 72 hyperthyroidism and some 17 hyperthyroidism-to-ophthalmopathy patients. Following sample collection, hyperthyroidism patients were given methimazole at a starting dose of 30 mg daily, and ophthalmopathy patients were given high-dose intravenous methylprednisolone. The study used TCR beta repertoire signatures to distinguish Graves' ophthalmopathy from Graves' hyperthyroidism and to predict progression to ophthalmopathy. In several hyperthyroidism patients, the T-cell repertoires found in thyroid tissue were compared with those found in blood.

Overall study results and their limits: Among expanded thyroid clonotypes with frequency above 0.001, most also showed up in blood, which suggests that blood repertoires may reflect the thyroid immune response. In cross-validation, the 13-signature model distinguished ophthalmopathy from stable hyperthyroidism with more than 85% sensitivity and roughly 81% specificity, while in the test set the corresponding values were about 79% and 69%. In validation, the model predicted ophthalmopathy progression with roughly 68% sensitivity and roughly 72% specificity; some twelve predicted patients were CT-confirmed with GO in a median of roughly 6.8 months. No statistical method was used to set the sample size in advance, and the investigators knew which group each participant was assigned to.

Stable hyperthyroidism was defined as no progression to ophthalmopathy within 18 months of follow-up. The hyperthyroidism patients were 18 to 65 years old and newly diagnosed, with a disease duration of less than 2 months. Patients were excluded if they had other autoimmune diseases, uncontrolled infections, pregnancy or lactation. Clinical symptoms, serum thyroxine, TRAb, thyroid ultrasound and orbital computed tomography formed the basis of the diagnosis. PBMCs were isolated from 10 ml of fresh peripheral blood by Ficoll-Paque density gradient centrifugation. Total RNA was extracted with Trizol reagent and quality-checked on an Agilent 2100 Bioanalyzer. For repertoire sequencing, the TCR beta CDR3 regions were amplified from RNA transcripts. HTBI primers and the Qiagen OneStep RT-PCR kit were used in a first-round RT-PCR, which was followed by a second-round multiplex PCR, size selection and purification. The libraries underwent paired-end sequencing with 100 bp reads on an Illumina HiSeq2000. In the original analysis: SOAPnuke was used to process the reads, removing any read that contained adapters or uncalled bases, had a mean Phred below 15, or lacked an exact match to the constant primer or identifier. COPE v1.2.5 was used to merge high-quality paired reads. Each unique nucleotide sequence was defined as a clonotype, and clonotypes were aligned to IMGT TRB V, D and J references with MiTCR v1.1. The analysis was limited to V-J combinations with a frequency above 0.0001, which together covered 99.2% of repertoires. For each V-J combination, a TCR clonal expansion and chaos score was defined as the ratio of F50 clonal expansion to chaos observed in the TCRdist matrix. Welch's t-statistics and random forest were used to reduce the features to 13 V-J combinations, which were then used as input to a naive Bayes classifier. Thyroid-blood repertoire similarity was quantified with the Morisita-Horn index. The public reads were reprocessed in TCRdb via fastp at Q25 and MiXCR, keeping in-frame beta chains. A single entry per CDR3 protein holds the most common genes and DNA from its merged rows. The V and J calls come from TCRdb's annotation, not from the publication. A total of about 400,000 distinct CDR3 sequences appear in this sample, under 25% of them only once. Clones ranked in the top ten supply approximately 3.2% of the sample.

Note on this clonotype: This receptor's antigen is unknown. One junction end does not reproduce the germline sequence, and a read error may be involved.

The germline V gene gives CDR1 as MNHNS and CDR2 as SASEGT. From the cysteine through the phenylalanine, the CDR3 covers 15 amino acids. Of all the DNA, just the CDR3 is kept, 45 bases in frame from base 1. In this chain, TRBV6-1 is recombined with TRBJ1-1, with an unclear D gene assignment. The TCR was taken from a woman between 18 and 30 years old with stable Graves' hyperthyroidism. Donor details come from another sample of the same person, matched by shared clones. Input material: peripheral blood. CDR3 protein: CASSPPTTRTIEACF. In nucleotide form, the sequence is TGTGCCAGCAGCCCACCCACAACACGAACAATTGAAGCTTGCTTT.